Shown below are 23 T cell receptor beta chains from a single sample sequenced in a study of blood T cells in healthy people across ages. Sample-barcoded 5' priming and a J-beta primer mix drove a second PCR of roughly 6 to 12 cycles. Each CDR3 protein is one row after TCRdb ran MiXCR on the 5' RACE reads. This table has about 1,000,000 distinct CDR3 sequences, around 43% appearing once. Sequenced: blood. The source of these receptors is a woman aged 55 to 70 in good health.

The chain carries TRBV20-1 and TRBJ2-1; perhaps TRBD2 as D (5 bases). The ends were cut back, 0 bases at V and 9 bases at J, with 15 bases in the middle. Per germline, CDR1 DFQATT and CDR2 SNEGSKA (reference sequence). CDR3 length equals 14 residues. For the CDR3, the DNA is TGCAGTGCTAGAGATTATACTAGTTCCTCTGAGCAGTTCTTC. Protein: CSARDYTSSSEQFF.

This clonotype has only a few counts. In DNA form, the CDR3 reads TGTGCCAGCAGCCCCAGGAGGGGACGACAGTATTTT. Translation gives CASSPRRGRQYF. This chain uses TRBV12-3 or TRBV12-4 with TRBJ2-3; weak D call: TRBD2 (6 bases). V gave up 6 bases and J gave up 12 bases, with 16 bases separating them. This CDR3 is built from 12 residues.

V is TRBV7-9 and J is TRBJ2-7, with D perhaps given as TRBD1 or TRBD2 (5 bases each). Trimming cost V 4 bases and J 7 bases, with 23 bases left between them. From germline, CDR1 is SEHNR and CDR2 FQNEAQ (reference sequence). The CDR3 spans 16 residues. CDR3 nucleotide sequence: TGTGCCAGCAGCTCTCGCAGGGCTAGGAGGTACGATGAGCAGTACTTC. This encodes CASSSRRARRYDEQYF.

The V gene is TRBV2, the J gene TRBJ2-5; 11 positions agree with TRBD2. This CDR3 is 12 amino acids long. The trim removed 9 bases at V and 11 bases at J, leaving 8 bases unmatched. Looked up from germline, CDR1 is SNHLY and CDR2 is FYNNEI. CDR3 in amino acids: CARGTSGGEQYF. CDR3 DNA sequence: TGTGCCAGAGGGACTAGCGGTGGGGAGCAGTACTTC.

A word on this clonotype: Possible read error: a much larger clone is one base away. This chain joins TRBV11-2 and TRBJ2-5; D ambiguous. Germline V gene lookup returns CDR1 SGHAT and CDR2 FQNNGV. CDR3 size: 12 residues. With 4 bases removed from V and 11 bases from J, the gap between germline ends came to 14 bases. CDR3 sequence: CASSYGQNEQYF. CDR3 bases: TGTGCCAGCAGCTATGGGCAAAATGAGCAGTACTTC.

The V call is TRBV12-3 or TRBV12-4, the J call TRBJ2-5; TRBD2 matches 10 bases. The ends lost 3 bases at V and 1 base at J; junction bases unmatched: 2. The CDR3 has 15 residues. Written as DNA, the CDR3 is TGTGCCAGCAGTTTCTTAGCGGGAGGCCAAGAGACCCAGTACTTC. Translated: CASSFLAGGQETQYF.

The chain employs TRBV12-3 or TRBV12-4 and TRBJ1-5; 7 bases agree with TRBD1. With 6 bases clipped from V and 3 bases from J, the junction kept 11 bases outside the gene matches. This CDR3 contains 16 residues. Written as DNA, the CDR3 is TGTGCCAGCAGCCCAAAACTGACAGGGCCCAATCAGCCCCAGCATTTT. Amino acids: CASSPKLTGPNQPQHF.

This chain uses TRBV6-5 with TRBJ1-2; 8 bases map to TRBD1. The CDR3 covers 15 residues. The V segment lost 6 bases and the J segment 6 bases; nucleotides outside the gene matches: 12. From germline, CDR1 is MNHEY and CDR2 SVGAGI. Written as DNA, the CDR3 is TGTGCCAGCAGGCCACACAGGGGGACGACCCATGGCTACACCTTC. This encodes CASRPHRGTTHGYTF.

This clonotype was picked up a small number of times. This chain connects TRBV10-2 to TRBJ1-1, with D unclear. Germline V gene lookup returns CDR1 WSHSY and CDR2 SAAADI. Trimming removed 7 bases from V and 0 bases from J, with 15 bases in between. The CDR3 covers 15 residues. The CDR3 loop is CASKEAGLLNTEAFF. DNA for the CDR3: TGCGCCAGCAAAGAGGCAGGCCTCCTGAACACTGAAGCTTTCTTT.

The rearrangement links TRBV7-2 to TRBJ2-1; tentative D call: TRBD2 (6 bases). The V gene lost 0 bases and the J gene lost 10 bases, with 19 bases spanning the gap. CDR3 length: 16 residues. Germline lookup yields CDR1 SGHTA and CDR2 FQGNSA. CDR3 loop: CASSLAGGDGGSEQFF. Written as DNA, the CDR3 is TGTGCCAGCAGCTTAGCGGGCGGGGACGGGGGTAGCGAGCAGTTCTTC.

This clonotype was counted only a few times. The chain carries TRBV5-1 and TRBJ2-3; 12 bases are shared with TRBD2. V trimming: 0 bases; J trimming: 0 bases; junction bases outside the gene matches: 2. Per germline, CDR1 SGHRS and CDR2 YFSETQ. This CDR3 is 17 amino acids long. CDR3 in amino acids: CASSLGTSGRSTDTQYF. CDR3 coding DNA: TGCGCCAGCAGCTTGGGTACTAGCGGGAGGAGCACAGATACGCAGTATTTT.

This clonotype was counted many times. This chain joins TRBV29-1 and TRBJ2-5; perhaps TRBD1 as D (5 bases). Trimming took off 3 bases at V and 9 bases at J, with 23 bases between the two ends. The CDR3 length is 15 residues. Germline CDR1 SQVTM, CDR2 ANQGSEA. The CDR3 protein is CSVERPQVPGSAQYF. CDR3 coding DNA: TGCAGCGTTGAGAGGCCACAGGTCCCTGGGTCGGCCCAGTACTTC.

This chain connects TRBV20-1 to TRBJ2-5; no clear D. Germline V gives CDR1 DFQATT, CDR2 SNEGSKA (reference sequence). The V end was cut by 0 bases, the J end by 2 bases, with 10 bases between. There are 14 residues in the CDR3. CDR3 amino acids: CSARDLGLQETQYF. The CDR3 region has the DNA TGCAGTGCTAGAGATCTGGGCCTACAAGAGACCCAGTACTTC.

This clonotype was recorded a few times. The genes are TRBV12-3 or TRBV12-4 and TRBJ2-3; D tentatively fits TRBD1 or TRBD2 (5 bases each). The CDR3 sequence is 14 residues long. The germline V and J ends were trimmed by 3 bases and 5 bases, with 12 bases remaining between them. CDR3 DNA sequence: TGTGCCAGCAGTTTCAGAGGGGCCGGAGATACGCAGTATTTT. As protein: CASSFRGAGDTQYF.

V gene TRBV6-2 or TRBV6-3 combines with J gene TRBJ2-7; D might be TRBD2 (7 bases). V was cut by 3 bases and J by 7 bases, with 19 bases left in between. Germline CDR1 and CDR2: MNHEY and SVGEGT. The CDR3 contains 15 residues. As DNA, the CDR3 is TGTGCCAGCAGTTATATCGGGGGGCCCTACAATGAGCAGTACTTC. Encoded protein: CASSYIGGPYNEQYF.

The V call is TRBV6-6, the J call TRBJ1-5, with D possibly being TRBD1 (6 bases). The CDR3 has 16 residues. Looked up from germline, CDR1 is MNHNY and CDR2 is SVGAGI (reference sequence). The V end was cut by 7 bases, the J end by 7 bases, with 23 bases between. CDR3 amino acids: CASTPIGGIELQPQHF. The DNA of the CDR3 is TGTGCCAGCACCCCCATAGGGGGTATTGAGTTGCAGCCCCAGCATTTT.

The gene calls are TRBV2 and TRBJ2-1; 10 bases fit TRBD1. Trimming removed 3 bases from V and 2 bases from J; junction bases left unmatched: 4. Germline V gene sequence: CDR1 SNHLY, CDR2 FYNNEI. This CDR3 contains 16 residues. CDR3 region: CASSDGGTGAYNEQFF. Written as DNA, the CDR3 is TGTGCCAGCAGTGACGGGGGGACAGGGGCCTACAATGAGCAGTTCTTC.

In this sample, this clonotype turned up a few times. This sequence joins TRBV7-7 and TRBJ2-3; TRBD2 matches at 10 bases. This CDR3 has 21 amino acids. Looked up from germline, CDR1 is SSHAT and CDR2 is FNYEAQ (reference sequence). With 1 base clipped from V and 1 base from J, the junction kept 17 bases outside the gene matches. Written as DNA, the CDR3 is TGTGCCAGCAGCTTAGTTAGCGGGAGGAATTTCCGTTTATCAGGCACAGATACGCAGTATTTT. The encoded protein is CASSLVSGRNFRLSGTDTQYF.

The sample holds a few counts of this clonotype. The chain recombines TRBV9 with TRBJ2-3, with TRBD2 identical over 7 bases. Germline V gene lookup returns CDR1 SGDLS and CDR2 YYNGEE. With 10 bases clipped from V and 1 base from J, the junction kept 6 bases outside the gene matches. CDR3 length equals 13 residues. CDR3 protein: CASKRGGTDTQYF. CDR3 DNA: TGTGCCTCAAAACGGGGGGGCACAGATACGCAGTATTTT.

This clonotype turned up a few times. The genes are TRBV20-1 and TRBJ2-7, with 12 bases fitting TRBD1. CDR3 length: 14 residues. Germline loops: CDR1 DFQATT, CDR2 SNEGSKA (reference sequence). Trimming removed 6 bases from V and 2 bases from J; junction bases left unmatched: 5. The DNA for the CDR3 is TGCAGTGCGACCGGGACAGGGGGCCCCTACGAGCAGTACTTC. Its translation is CSATGTGGPYEQYF.

J is TRBJ1-1 and V is TRBV29-1; D gene ambiguous. Trimming took 6 bases from V and 1 from J, leaving 6 bases between them. Germline values: CDR1 SQVTM, CDR2 ANQGSEA. The CDR3 extends over 11 amino acids. CDR3 DNA sequence: TGCAGCGTCCTAACGAACACTGAAGCTTTCTTT. Amino acid sequence: CSVLTNTEAFF. Using reference TRBV29-1 and TRBJ1-1 for the parts outside the CDR3, the full variable domain is SAVISQKPSRDICQRGTSLTIQCQVDSQVTMMFWYRQQPGQSLTLIATANQGSEATYESGFVIDKFPISRPNLTFSTLTVSNMSPEDSSIYLCSVLTNTEAFFGQGTRLTVV.

A note on this clonotype: Since a much larger clone is just one base distant, this may be a read error. The genes are TRBV29-1 and TRBJ1-2, with 8 bases identical to TRBD1. V gave up 6 bases and J gave up 7 bases; unmatched junction bases: 10. Germline V CDR1 and CDR2: SQVTM, ANQGSEA. This CDR3 region has 13 residues. In DNA form, the CDR3 reads TGCAGCGTCGACAGGGGAGCTCTCAGTGGCTACACCTTC. The encoded protein is CSVDRGALSGYTF.

This chain joins TRBV6-1 and TRBJ1-1; D unclear. This CDR3 region has 14 residues. The germline V gene encodes CDR1 MNHNS and CDR2 SASEGT. V gave up 7 bases and J gave up 0 bases, with 12 bases separating them. As DNA, the CDR3 is TGTGCCAGCAAAGTTTGCCGGGTGAACACTGAAGCTTTCTTT. Protein product: CASKVCRVNTEAFF.